This TCR beta chain was obtained from a study of control samples from healthy donors and cancer patients. Method: immunoSEQ multiplex PCR; TCRdb's copy keeps in-frame clones and lacks some. Of about 94,000 clones listed, less than 95% are singletons. This sequence originates from a woman between 18 and 30 years old in good health. Source material: blood.

The CDR3 loop reads CASSGPLAGGQYNEQFF. The CDR3 region has the DNA TGTGCCAGCAGTGGACCCTTAGCGGGGGGACAATACAATGAGCAGTTCTTC. The chain couples TRBV2 to TRBJ2-1, with TRBD2 matching 10 bases. The V gene end was trimmed by 4 bases and the J gene end by 4 bases; junction bases not matched to a gene: 10. CDR1 SNHLY and CDR2 FYNNEI come from the germline V gene. CDR3 length equals 17 residues.